This TCR beta chain was recovered during a study of cytomegalovirus exposure and HLA in healthy donors. Germline CDR1 SGHNT, CDR2 YENEEA. Trimming pared 3 bases from V and 6 bases from J, leaving 12 bases between. This CDR3 has 14 amino acids. Using immunoSEQ multiplex PCR, the repertoire was profiled, and TCRdb retains in-frame clones only, with some absent. The table has fewer than 300,000 clones, roughly 90% seen once; the top ten hold 0.92%. The chain carries TRBV11-3 and TRBJ2-1; D unresolved. The source of this sequence is a woman aged 18-29 years in good health and CMV-seronegative. Sequencing used PBMCs. The CDR3 DNA is TGTGCCAGCAGCTTCGACCCGGGTTCCAATGAGCAGTTCTTC. Translated: CASSFDPGSNEQFF.